The following is a T cell receptor (beta chain) sequence with its context. Its antigen remains unknown. In the naive CD8 group, cells lacked CD45RO and were positively selected for CCR7, so terminally differentiated effector memory CD45RA+ cells were left out. V lost 4 bases, J lost 0 bases, and 10 bases lay in between. CDR1 and CDR2 (germline): MGHDK, SYGVNS. This CDR3 contains 14 residues. Repertoires were generated with immunoSEQ multiplex PCR, while TCRdb's copy carries only in-frame clones and drops some. Of nearly 2 million clones listed, less than 95% were seen once; the top ten hold roughly 1.2%. This sample was included in a study of shared clonotypes between healthy human individuals. Study results and limitations: Memory subsets generally showed lower estimated richness than naive subsets. In having few donors, the study represented limited genetic and exposure-history diversity.

The rearrangement links TRBV25-1 to TRBJ2-7; the D gene is possibly TRBD1 (6 bases). This receptor was obtained from a man between 18 and 29 years old in good health. Sequenced input: naive CD8+ T cells sorted from blood. The CDR3 region has the DNA TGTGCCAGCAGTGTCTCGGACAGCTCCTACGAGCAGTACTTC. The encoded protein is CASSVSDSSYEQYF.